This TCR beta chain was captured by sequencing in a study of response to subunit inactivated influenza vaccine. TCRdb reprocessed the RT-PCR reads via MiXCR and lists one record per CDR3 protein. Of roughly 570,000 distinct CDR3 sequences in the sample, around 15% were seen once. This clonotype was seen a few times. V was cut by 5 bases and J by 5 bases, with 18 bases left in between. CDR1 is SEHNR, CDR2 FQNEAQ, per germline (reference sequence). The CDR3 is made up of 15 amino acids. The J gene is TRBJ2-5, the V gene TRBV7-9; D call uncertain. Source: PBMCs from blood, taken approximately 12 days after vaccination. The clonotype comes from a man aged 50 or older who received an inactivated influenza vaccine. The CDR3 loop is CASSPSMGLRETQYF. DNA of the CDR3: TGTGCCAGCAGCCCAAGTATGGGTCTCCGGGAGACCCAGTACTTC.